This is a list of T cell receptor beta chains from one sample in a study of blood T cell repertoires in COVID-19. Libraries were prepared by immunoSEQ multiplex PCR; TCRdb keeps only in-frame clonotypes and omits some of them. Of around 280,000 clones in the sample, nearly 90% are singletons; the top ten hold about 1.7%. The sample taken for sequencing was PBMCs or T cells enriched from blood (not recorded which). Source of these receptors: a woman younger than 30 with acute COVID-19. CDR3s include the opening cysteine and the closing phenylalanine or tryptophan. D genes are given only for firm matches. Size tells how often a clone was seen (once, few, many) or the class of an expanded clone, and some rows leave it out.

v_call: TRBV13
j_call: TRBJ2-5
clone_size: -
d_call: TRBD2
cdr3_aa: CASSALRTSGQETQYF
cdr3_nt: TGTGCCAGCTCCGCCCTGAGGACTAGCGGCCAAGAGACCCAGTACTTC

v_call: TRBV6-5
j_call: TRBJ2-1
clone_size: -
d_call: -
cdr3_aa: CASSPDRKSYNEQFF
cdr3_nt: TGTGCCAGCAGTCCCGACAGGAAATCCTACAATGAGCAGTTCTTC

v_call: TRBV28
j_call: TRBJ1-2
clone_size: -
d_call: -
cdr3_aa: CASSLGGQQSGYTF
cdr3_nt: TGTGCCAGCAGTTTGGGCGGACAGCAGTCCGGCTACACCTTC

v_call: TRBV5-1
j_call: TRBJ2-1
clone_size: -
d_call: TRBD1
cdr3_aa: CASSLSRGRNNEQFF
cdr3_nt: TGCGCCAGCAGCTTATCCAGGGGGCGCAACAATGAGCAGTTCTTC

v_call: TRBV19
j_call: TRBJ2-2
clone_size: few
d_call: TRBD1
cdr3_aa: CASHGTGNTGELFF
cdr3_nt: TGTGCCAGCCACGGGACAGGGAACACCGGGGAGCTGTTTTTT

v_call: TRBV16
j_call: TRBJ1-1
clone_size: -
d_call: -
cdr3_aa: CASKVEGSAVGTEAFF
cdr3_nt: TGTGCCAGCAAGGTAGAGGGCAGCGCTGTGGGCACTGAAGCTTTCTTT

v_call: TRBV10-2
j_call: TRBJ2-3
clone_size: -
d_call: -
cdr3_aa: CASSEYHFEGEDTQYF
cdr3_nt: TGCGCCAGCAGTGAGTACCACTTTGAGGGCGAGGATACGCAGTATTTT

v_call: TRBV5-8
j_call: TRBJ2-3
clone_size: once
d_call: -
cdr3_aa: CASSLQGRDTQYF
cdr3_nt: TGTGCCAGCAGCTTGCAGGGGCGGGATACGCAGTATTTT

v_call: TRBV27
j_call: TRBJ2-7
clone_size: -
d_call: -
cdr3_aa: CASSIPKGDEQYF
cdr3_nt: TGTGCCAGCAGTATCCCAAAAGGGGACGAGCAGTACTTC

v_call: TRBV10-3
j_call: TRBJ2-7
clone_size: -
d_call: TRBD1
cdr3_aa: CAISLDRGLGEQYF
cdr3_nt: TGTGCCATCAGCTTGGACAGGGGGCTGGGGGAGCAGTACTTC

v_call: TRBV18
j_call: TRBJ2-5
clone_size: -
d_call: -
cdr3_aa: CASSPDRETQYF
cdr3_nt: TGTGCCAGCTCACCCGACAGGGAGACCCAGTACTTC

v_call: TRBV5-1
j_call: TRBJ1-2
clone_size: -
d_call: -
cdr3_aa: CASSVGWGLYGYTF
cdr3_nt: TGCGCCAGCAGCGTCGGTTGGGGGCTCTATGGCTACACCTTC

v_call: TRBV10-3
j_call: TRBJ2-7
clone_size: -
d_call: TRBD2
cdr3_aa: CAISEGTSGYEQYF
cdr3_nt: TGTGCCATCAGTGAGGGGACTAGCGGCTACGAGCAGTACTTC

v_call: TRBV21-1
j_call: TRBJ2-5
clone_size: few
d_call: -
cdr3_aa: CASKGQPRETQYF
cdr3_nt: TGTGCCAGCAAGGGACAGCCTCGGGAGACCCAGTACTTC

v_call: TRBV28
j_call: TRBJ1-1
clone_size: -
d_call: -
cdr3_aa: CASSSPTPQASTEAFF
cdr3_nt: TGTGCCAGCAGTTCTCCAACCCCACAGGCGAGCACTGAAGCTTTCTTT

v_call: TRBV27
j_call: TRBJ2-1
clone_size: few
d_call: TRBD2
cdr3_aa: CASSGLGGVFF
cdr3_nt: TGTGCCAGCTCGGGACTAGGGGGGGTGTTCTTC

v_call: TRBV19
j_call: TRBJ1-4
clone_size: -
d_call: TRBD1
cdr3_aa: CASRQGPNEKLFF
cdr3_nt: TGTGCCAGCCGACAGGGCCCTAATGAAAAACTGTTTTTT

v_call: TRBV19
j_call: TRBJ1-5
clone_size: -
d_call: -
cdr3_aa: CASSIVVAEDYSNQPQHF
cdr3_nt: TGTGCCAGTAGTATAGTGGTTGCGGAAGACTACAGCAATCAGCCCCAGCATTTT

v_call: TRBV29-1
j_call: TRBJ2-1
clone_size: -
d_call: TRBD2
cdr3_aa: CSVAAGGPSYNEQFF
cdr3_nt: TGCAGCGTTGCAGCGGGAGGGCCCTCCTACAATGAGCAGTTCTTC

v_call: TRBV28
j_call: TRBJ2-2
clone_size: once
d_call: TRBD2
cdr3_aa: CASSLSGGTGELFF
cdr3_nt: TGTGCCAGCAGTTTGTCGGGGGGTACCGGGGAGCTGTTTTTT

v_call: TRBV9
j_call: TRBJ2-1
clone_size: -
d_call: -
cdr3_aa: CASSLTWNEQFF
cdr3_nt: TGTGCCAGCAGCCTAACGTGGAATGAGCAGTTCTTC

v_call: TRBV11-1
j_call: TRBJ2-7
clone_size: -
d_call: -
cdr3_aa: CASSLAPEGRLVEQYF
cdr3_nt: TGTGCCAGCAGCTTAGCGCCTGAGGGGCGACTAGTTGAGCAGTACTTC

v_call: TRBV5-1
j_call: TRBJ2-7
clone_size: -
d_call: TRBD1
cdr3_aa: CASSQGTAYEQYF
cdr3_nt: TGCGCCAGCAGCCAAGGGACAGCCTACGAGCAGTACTTC

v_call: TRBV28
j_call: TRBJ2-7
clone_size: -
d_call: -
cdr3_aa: CASSRRTEAVFFHEQYF
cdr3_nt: TGTGCCAGCAGTAGGCGGACAGAAGCGGTTTTCTTCCACGAGCAGTACTTC

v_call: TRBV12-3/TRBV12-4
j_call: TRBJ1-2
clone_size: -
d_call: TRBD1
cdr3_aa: CASSSRGVSGYTF
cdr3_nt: TGTGCCAGCAGTAGCAGGGGGGTGAGCGGCTACACCTTC

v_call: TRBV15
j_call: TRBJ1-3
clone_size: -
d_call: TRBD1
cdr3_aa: CATSRGGGYSGNTIYF
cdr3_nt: TGTGCCACCAGCAGAGGAGGGGGCTACTCTGGAAACACCATATATTTT

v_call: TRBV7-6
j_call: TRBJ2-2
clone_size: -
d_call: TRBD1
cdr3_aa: CASSPIPTGMGTGELFF
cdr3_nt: TGTGCCAGCAGCCCAATCCCGACAGGGATGGGCACCGGGGAGCTGTTTTTT

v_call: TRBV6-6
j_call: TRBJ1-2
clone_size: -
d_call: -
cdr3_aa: CASSSSERQANYGYTF
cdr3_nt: TGTGCCAGCAGTTCCTCGGAACGACAGGCCAACTATGGCTACACCTTC

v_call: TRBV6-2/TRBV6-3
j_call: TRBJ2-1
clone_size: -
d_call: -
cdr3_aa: CASSGDPGEQFF
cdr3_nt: TGTGCCAGCAGCGGCGATCCGGGTGAGCAGTTCTTC

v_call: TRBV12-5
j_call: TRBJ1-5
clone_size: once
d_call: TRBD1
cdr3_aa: CASGWGTVQNQPQHF
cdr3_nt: TGTGCTAGTGGTTGGGGGACAGTGCAAAATCAGCCCCAGCATTTT

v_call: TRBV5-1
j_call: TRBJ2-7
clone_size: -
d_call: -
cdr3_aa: CASRALVTYEQYF
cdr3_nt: TGCGCCAGCCGAGCGCTAGTCACCTACGAGCAGTACTTC

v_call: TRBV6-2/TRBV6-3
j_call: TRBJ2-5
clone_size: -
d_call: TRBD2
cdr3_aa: CASSWGLAATAQYF
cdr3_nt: TGTGCCAGCAGTTGGGGACTAGCGGCTACGGCCCAGTACTTC

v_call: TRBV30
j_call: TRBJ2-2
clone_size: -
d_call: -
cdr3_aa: CAWAGSNTGELFF
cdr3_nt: TGTGCCTGGGCAGGGTCGAACACCGGGGAGCTGTTTTTT

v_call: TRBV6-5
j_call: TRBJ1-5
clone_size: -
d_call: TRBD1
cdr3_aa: CASSLLQGVQPQHF
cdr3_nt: TGTGCCAGCAGTTTACTCCAGGGGGTTCAGCCCCAGCATTTT

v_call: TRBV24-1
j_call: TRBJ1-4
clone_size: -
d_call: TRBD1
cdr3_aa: CATSDPPDRINEKLFF
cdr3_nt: TGTGCCACCAGTGACCCCCCGGACAGGATTAATGAAAAACTGTTTTTT

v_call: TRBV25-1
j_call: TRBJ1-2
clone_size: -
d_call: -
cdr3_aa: CASSESRVYGYTF
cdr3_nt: TGTGCCAGCAGTGAAAGCAGGGTCTATGGCTACACCTTC

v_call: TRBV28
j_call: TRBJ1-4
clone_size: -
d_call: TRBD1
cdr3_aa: CASSLGQGGHKLFF
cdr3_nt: TGTGCCAGCAGTCTGGGACAGGGGGGGCACAAACTGTTTTTT

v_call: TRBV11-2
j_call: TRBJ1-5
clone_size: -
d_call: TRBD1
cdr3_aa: CASSLPRDRADQPQHF
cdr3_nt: TGTGCCAGCAGCTTACCCCGGGACAGGGCGGATCAGCCCCAGCATTTT

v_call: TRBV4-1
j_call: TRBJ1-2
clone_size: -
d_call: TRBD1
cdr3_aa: CASSQAGTAANYGYTF
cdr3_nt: TGCGCCAGCAGCCAAGCCGGGACAGCAGCTAACTATGGCTACACCTTC

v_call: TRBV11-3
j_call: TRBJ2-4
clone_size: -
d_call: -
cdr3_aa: CASSWPGPHCLVCAKNIQYF
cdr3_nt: TGTGCCAGCAGCTGGCCGGGTCCGCATTGTCTGGTTTGTGCCAAAAACATTCAGTACTTC

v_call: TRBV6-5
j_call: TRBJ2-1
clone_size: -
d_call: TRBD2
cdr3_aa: CATDGRESTHEQFF
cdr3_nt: TGTGCCACCGACGGGCGGGAGTCGACCCATGAGCAGTTCTTC

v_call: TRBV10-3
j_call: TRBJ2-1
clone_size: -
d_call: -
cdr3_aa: CAISVSSSYNEQFF
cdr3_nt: TGTGCCATCTCTGTATCTTCCTCCTACAATGAGCAGTTCTTC

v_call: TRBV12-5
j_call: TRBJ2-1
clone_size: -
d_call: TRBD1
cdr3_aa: CASGRQGARNEQFF
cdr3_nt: TGTGCTAGTGGTAGACAGGGGGCGAGGAATGAGCAGTTCTTC

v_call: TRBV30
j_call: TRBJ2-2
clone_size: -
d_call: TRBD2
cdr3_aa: CAWSTGLAGGKTGELFF
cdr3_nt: TGTGCCTGGAGTACGGGACTAGCGGGAGGCAAGACCGGGGAGCTGTTTTTT

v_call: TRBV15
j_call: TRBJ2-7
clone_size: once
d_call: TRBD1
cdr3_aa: CATSRGFKLGTGGYEQYF
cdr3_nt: TGTGCCACCAGCAGAGGTTTCAAGTTGGGGACAGGGGGCTACGAGCAGTACTTC

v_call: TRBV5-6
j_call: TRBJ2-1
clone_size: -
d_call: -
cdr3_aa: CASSSPTWGREQFF
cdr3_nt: TGTGCCAGCAGCTCCCCTACTTGGGGGCGGGAGCAGTTCTTC

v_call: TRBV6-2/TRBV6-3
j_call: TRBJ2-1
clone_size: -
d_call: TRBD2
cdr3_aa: CASSYVIAGDEQFF
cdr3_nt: TGTGCCAGCAGTTACGTTATAGCGGGCGATGAGCAGTTCTTC

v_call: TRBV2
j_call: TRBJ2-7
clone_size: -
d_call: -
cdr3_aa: CASRWRGIDYEQYF
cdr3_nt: TGTGCCAGCAGGTGGCGCGGGATTGACTACGAGCAGTACTTC

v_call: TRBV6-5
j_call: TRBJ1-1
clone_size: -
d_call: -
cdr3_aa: CASSRDMLNTEAFF
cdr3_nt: TGTGCCAGCAGCCGGGATATGCTGAACACTGAAGCTTTCTTT

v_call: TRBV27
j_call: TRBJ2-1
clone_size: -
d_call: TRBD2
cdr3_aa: CASSSGLAGQSSYNEQFF
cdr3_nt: TGTGCCAGCAGTTCGGGACTAGCGGGACAAAGCTCCTACAATGAGCAGTTCTTC

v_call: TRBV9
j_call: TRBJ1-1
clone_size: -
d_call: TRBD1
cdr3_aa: CASSVGDRGGAFF
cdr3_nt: TGTGCCAGCAGCGTAGGTGACAGGGGGGGAGCTTTCTTT

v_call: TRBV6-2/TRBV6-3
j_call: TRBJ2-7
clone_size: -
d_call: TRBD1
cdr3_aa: CASSYSSDRALGLGEQYF
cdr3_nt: TGTGCCAGCAGTTACTCGAGCGACAGGGCACTCGGTCTGGGCGAGCAGTACTTC

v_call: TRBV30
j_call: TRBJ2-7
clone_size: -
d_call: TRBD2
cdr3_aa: CAWSTSGTQEQYF
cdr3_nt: TGTGCCTGGAGTACTAGCGGGACTCAAGAGCAGTACTTC

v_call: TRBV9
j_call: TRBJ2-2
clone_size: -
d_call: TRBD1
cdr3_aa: CASSAQGAPGELFF
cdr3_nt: TGTGCCAGCAGCGCACAGGGGGCGCCGGGGGAGCTGTTTTTT